The sample holds a few counts of the clone carrying this TCR beta chain. These data are taken from a study of shared clonotypes between healthy human individuals. The germline gives CDR1 GTSNPN, CDR2 SVGIG (reference sequence). J lost 4 bases, V lost 0 bases, and 12 bases had no gene match. The CDR3 extends over 17 amino acids. Sequencing used immunoSEQ multiplex PCR; TCRdb keeps in-frame clones, though not all of them. Among under 1,100,000 clones listed, about 76% were seen once. The TCR was taken from a man younger than 35 in good health. This chain joins TRBV30 and TRBJ1-1; TRBD1 agrees at 9 bases. Specimen: memory CD4+ T cells sorted from blood. Specified subset: CD45RA-negative fraction. CDR3 bases: TGTGCCTGGAGTGTCTCCGGGACAGGGTTAATAAGCACTGAAGCTTTCTTT. Protein product: CAWSVSGTGLISTEAFF.